The rows below give T cell receptor beta chains drawn from one sample of a study of shared clonotypes between healthy human individuals. The protocol was immunoSEQ multiplex PCR, while the TCRdb copy is restricted to in-frame clones and leaves out a portion. The top ten clones hold 1.2% of a sample with around 2,100,000 clones, about 95% of them seen once. The material sequenced was naive CD8+ T cells sorted from blood. The receptors were sampled from a man between 18 and 29 years old in good health. The CDR3 runs from the conserved cysteine through the conserved F or W. D genes are given only for firm matches. A row's size may be missing; if present it is once, few, many or a size class.

-,-,TRBJ1-4,TRBV25-1,TGTGCCAGCAGTGAACCTCAGGGAGGGGGTGAAAAACTGTTTTTT,CASSEPQGGGEKLFF
TRBD1,-,TRBJ2-7,TRBV28,TGTGCCAGCAGCTTAATTGGGACAGGAGGCTTAGGGCAGTACTTC,CASSLIGTGGLGQYF
-,-,TRBJ2-7,TRBV6-1,TGTGCCAGCAGTGAAGCCAGGGGTGGATACGAGCAGTACTTC,CASSEARGGYEQYF
-,-,TRBJ2-7,TRBV9,TGTGCCAGCAGCACAAGCCCGTCCGGGAGCTCCTACGAGCAGTACTTC,CASSTSPSGSSYEQYF
TRBD2,-,TRBJ2-1,TRBV7-9,TGTGCCAGCAGCCCCACTAGCGGGGGGGCCTCCTCCTACAATGAGCAGTTCTTC,CASSPTSGGASSYNEQFF
TRBD1,-,TRBJ2-1,TRBV15,TGTGCCACCAGGGGACAGTTAAATGAGCAGTTCTTC,CATRGQLNEQFF
-,-,TRBJ2-1,TRBV5-6,TGTGCCAGCAGCCCGACGAGCCACAATGAGCAGTTCTTC,CASSPTSHNEQFF
-,-,TRBJ1-6,TRBV29-1,TGCAGCGTTGGGGCGGGATCTAGACAAGGGGATAATTCACCCCTCCACTTT,CSVGAGSRQGDNSPLHF
-,-,TRBJ2-4,TRBV5-6,TGTGCCAGCAGCTTGGGGGAAACGGACGGCAGTAGGTACTTC,CASSLGETDGSRYF
TRBD1,-,TRBJ2-7,TRBV29-1,TGCAGCGCCGGGACAGCCTACGAGCAGTACTTC,CSAGTAYEQYF
-,-,TRBJ1-2,TRBV6-1,TGTGCCAGCAGTGAATCGGGCACAGGTTTTGGGTATGGCTACACCTTC,CASSESGTGFGYGYTF
-,-,TRBJ2-2,TRBV29-1,TGCAGCGTTGAAGACTATTGGGACAGCGGAGGGATGACCGGGGAGCTGTTTTTT,CSVEDYWDSGGMTGELFF
-,-,TRBJ1-1,TRBV4-3,TGCGCCAGCAGCCAAGATTTTTCGGCAGTCCTTTATTTCTTT,CASSQDFSAVLYFF
-,-,TRBJ1-5,TRBV7-8,TGTGCCAGCAGCTTTTCAGAGGGAGATCAGCCCCAGCATTTT,CASSFSEGDQPQHF
TRBD2,-,TRBJ2-2,TRBV7-9,TGTGCCAGCAGCTCCCTAGCGGGGGGGCCGACCGGGGAGCTGTTTTTT,CASSSLAGGPTGELFF
TRBD1,few,TRBJ1-2,TRBV7-9,TGTGCCAGCAGCTTAGTCGGGACAGGGCATGGCTACACCTTC,CASSLVGTGHGYTF
-,-,TRBJ2-1,TRBV28,TGTGCCAGCAGCCTCGGGGGCGTTGGCCATGAGCAGTTCTTC,CASSLGGVGHEQFF
-,few,TRBJ1-2,TRBV11-2,TGTGCCAGCAGCTTATACGGCCCTGATGGCTACACCTTC,CASSLYGPDGYTF
-,-,TRBJ2-6,TRBV27,TGTGCCAGCAGTCCCTTTGTCTACGGGGCCAACGTCCTGACTTTC,CASSPFVYGANVLTF
-,-,TRBJ2-1,TRBV7-2,TGTGCCAGCAGCTTATCGTTCTTTTTGGGCAATGAGCAGTTCTTC,CASSLSFFLGNEQFF
-,-,TRBJ1-5,TRBV12-5,TGTGCTAGTGGTTTGCAAAGGGCTCAGCCCCAGCATTTT,CASGLQRAQPQHF
-,-,TRBJ2-7,TRBV9,TGTGCCAGCAGCGTAGAGGACGGAGGCTACGAGCAGTACTTC,CASSVEDGGYEQYF
-,-,TRBJ1-1,TRBV6-1,TGTGCCATCCAGACAGAAATGAACACTGAAGCTTTCTTT,CAIQTEMNTEAFF
-,-,TRBJ1-5,TRBV4-1,TGCGCCAGCAGCCCTCCCGGGGATCAGCCCCAGCATTTT,CASSPPGDQPQHF
TRBD1,-,TRBJ1-6,TRBV2,TGTGCCAGCAGTGAAGATCCCCCCGGACAGGGTAATTCACCCCTCCACTTT,CASSEDPPGQGNSPLHF
-,once,TRBJ2-1,TRBV25-1,TGTGCCAGCAGTGAATGGGCCGCCTACAATGAGCAGTTCTTC,CASSEWAAYNEQFF
TRBD1,-,TRBJ2-1,TRBV5-1,TGCGCCAGCAGCTGGGACAGCTACAATGAGCAGTTCTTC,CASSWDSYNEQFF
-,-,TRBJ2-7,TRBV19,TGTGCCAGTAGTAATTATATAACGGGCCTCTACGAGCAGTACTTC,CASSNYITGLYEQYF
-,-,TRBJ1-1,TRBV29-1,TGCAGCGTTGAAGGGGGAACCGGGACCGACGTTCGTGCCTCCTATATGAACACTGAAGCTTTCTTT,CSVEGGTGTDVRASYMNTEAFF
-,-,TRBJ1-1,TRBV10-3,TGTGCCATCAGTGATGTGCATTCGAACACTGAAGCTTTCTTT,CAISDVHSNTEAFF
TRBD1,-,TRBJ2-1,TRBV7-2,TGTGCCAGCAGCTTAGTTGGGACAGGGCTCAATGAGCAGTTCTTC,CASSLVGTGLNEQFF
-,-,TRBJ1-1,TRBV19,TGTGCCAGTAACTTTCGCTCTTCGGGCGGTTGGTCCACTGAAGCTTTCTTT,CASNFRSSGGWSTEAFF
-,-,TRBJ2-2,TRBV4-3,TGCGCCAGCAGCCCCTCCGGGGAGTGGGTAAACGGGGAGCTGTTTTTT,CASSPSGEWVNGELFF
-,-,TRBJ1-1,TRBV10-2,TGCGCCAGCAGTGCGTGGGGGGCTTCTGAAGCTTTCTTT,CASSAWGASEAFF
-,-,TRBJ2-2,TRBV30,TGTGCCTGGAGCGATCTCAGGGGTTCGGGGAACGGGGAGCTGTTTTTT,CAWSDLRGSGNGELFF